The next 26 T cell receptor beta chains were all read from a single sample in a study of blood T cell repertoires in COVID-19. TCRdb keeps only in-frame clones here, not all; method: immunoSEQ multiplex PCR. The sample holds some 200,000 clones, about 90% seen once. Sample: peripheral blood. The receptors derive from a man between 25 and 39 years old with acute or convalescent COVID-19.

The V gene is TRBV27, the J gene TRBJ1-2; D possibly corresponds to TRBD1 (5 bases). The CDR3 is 14 residues long. The V gene lost 0 bases and the J gene lost 5 bases, with 10 bases spanning the gap. Germline CDR1 MNHEY, CDR2 SMNVEV (reference sequence). DNA of the CDR3: TGTGCCAGCAGTTTATCACCCAGGGTTTATGGCTACACCTTC. This encodes CASSLSPRVYGYTF.

The chain links TRBV7-9 to TRBJ1-4, with D perhaps TRBD1 (6 bases). This CDR3 is 16 amino acids long. Per germline, CDR1 SEHNR and CDR2 FQNEAQ (reference sequence). V lost 4 bases to trimming and J lost 5 bases, with 17 bases between them. CDR3 protein: CASSSQGNVWNEKLFF. In DNA, the CDR3 is TGTGCCAGCAGCTCCCAGGGGAACGTTTGGAATGAAAAACTGTTTTTT.

V gene TRBV19 combines with J gene TRBJ1-4, with D perhaps matching TRBD1 (5 bases). Trimming shortened V by 5 bases and J by 12 bases, and 13 bases separated the two germline ends. Germline lookup yields CDR1 LNHDA and CDR2 SQIVND (reference sequence). The CDR3 is 12 amino acids. The CDR3 DNA is TGTGCCAGTAGTTTCAGGGATATCGAACTGTTTTTT. As protein: CASSFRDIELFF.

This chain joins TRBV28 and TRBJ2-6; possible D gene TRBD2, 5 bases. The CDR3 loop spans 17 amino acids. From germline, CDR1 is MDHEN and CDR2 SYDVKM. Trimming stripped 3 bases from V and 1 base from J, with 13 bases between. The CDR3 sequence is CASSFRRLRSGANVLTF. The CDR3 nucleotides are TGTGCCAGCAGTTTCCGGAGGCTTCGGTCTGGGGCCAACGTCCTGACTTTC.

The rearrangement links TRBV11-2 to TRBJ1-3, with 8 bases fitting TRBD1. The CDR3 is 16 amino acids. The germline V gene has CDR1 SGHAT and CDR2 FQNNGV. The junction had 6 bases not matched to a gene; V was cut back by 1 base and J by 4 bases. The CDR3 nucleotides are TGTGCCAGCAGCTTAGGGGGACAGGCCCGGGGAAACACCATATATTTT. Protein product: CASSLGGQARGNTIYF.

This chain uses TRBV6-4 with TRBJ2-3; D may be TRBD1 (5 bases). The CDR3 extends over 14 amino acids. CDR1 MRHNA and CDR2 SNTAGT come from the germline V gene. V was cut by 2 bases and J by 1 base, with 7 bases left in between. The CDR3 coding sequence is TGTGCCAGCAGTGACATAGGGGGCACAGATACGCAGTATTTT. Encoded protein: CASSDIGGTDTQYF.

This rearrangement joins TRBV2 to TRBJ1-5; the D gene is possibly TRBD1 (6 bases). Between the trimmed V and J ends, which lost 7 bases and 4 bases, there was a span of 11 bases. From germline, CDR1 is SNHLY and CDR2 FYNNEI. The CDR3 is 13 residues long. The CDR3 sequence is CASNRRGNQPQHF. In DNA, the CDR3 is TGTGCCAGCAACAGAAGGGGGAATCAGCCCCAGCATTTT.

The gene calls are TRBV7-9 and TRBJ1-6, with D maybe TRBD1 (6 bases). CDR1 and CDR2 (germline): SEHNR, FQNEAQ (reference sequence). CDR3 length equals 14 residues. Trimming pared 7 bases from V and 10 bases from J, leaving 17 bases between. The CDR3 sequence: CASTRDTSGSPLHF. The CDR3 DNA sequence: TGTGCCAGCACCCGGGACACCTCTGGGTCACCCCTCCACTTT.

This clone occurred once. The rearrangement links TRBV6-5 to TRBJ1-4; tentatively, D is TRBD1 (6 bases). Germline V gene data show CDR1 as MNHEY and CDR2 as SVGAGI. V was trimmed by 5 bases and J by 2 bases, leaving 12 bases between them. This CDR3 has 15 amino acids. The CDR3 region is CASSRWDKTNEKLFF. CDR3 bases: TGTGCCAGCAGTCGGTGGGACAAGACTAATGAAAAACTGTTTTTT.

The rearrangement links TRBV4-1 to TRBJ2-7; D not certain. The CDR3 has 15 amino acids. Germline V gene sequence: CDR1 MGHRA, CDR2 YSYEKL. Deletions cut 0 bases from V and 0 bases from J, with 9 bases between. This chain's CDR3 is CASSQDWHNSYEQYF. The DNA for the CDR3 is TGCGCCAGCAGCCAAGATTGGCACAACTCCTACGAGCAGTACTTC.

The chain recombines TRBV20-1 with TRBJ2-1, with D possibly TRBD1 on 6 matching bases. Trimming left V 3 bases short and J 8 bases short, with 17 bases between. CDR3 length: 14 residues. Germline lookup yields CDR1 DFQATT and CDR2 SNEGSKA (reference sequence). In DNA form, the CDR3 reads TGCAGTGCTAGTGGGTGGGCAGGGGCGCATGAGCAGTTCTTC. Translation gives CSASGWAGAHEQFF.

The rearrangement uses TRBV5-1 and TRBJ2-3, with D possibly TRBD2 on 6 matching bases. The ends were cut back, 7 bases at V and 2 bases at J, with 11 bases in the middle. Germline V gene sequence: CDR1 SGHRS, CDR2 YFSETQ. The CDR3 contains 13 residues. In DNA form, the CDR3 reads TGCGCCAGCGGAAGCGGGTCCACAGATACGCAGTATTTT. It is translated as CASGSGSTDTQYF.

V and J are TRBV29-1 and TRBJ2-3, with a possible D match to TRBD2 (6 bases). Germline V gives CDR1 SQVTM, CDR2 ANQGSEA. This CDR3 is 13 amino acids long. The V end lost 5 bases, the J end lost 10 bases, and 19 bases lay between the germline ends. This CDR3 is CSVTDAGPRAQYF. In DNA form, the CDR3 reads TGCAGCGTTACTGACGCGGGACCTAGGGCGCAGTATTTT.

This rearrangement joins TRBV29-1 to TRBJ2-3; D uncertain. Trimming removed 7 bases at V and 2 bases at J, with 16 bases between. The CDR3 contains 14 residues. Germline values: CDR1 SQVTM, CDR2 ANQGSEA. CDR3: CSAGPKTITDTQYF. The DNA for the CDR3 is TGCAGCGCGGGCCCCAAGACAATCACAGATACGCAGTATTTT.

The rearrangement joins TRBV15 to TRBJ1-1; maybe TRBD1 (6 bases). V lost 8 bases to trimming and J lost 5 bases, with 15 bases between them. This CDR3 spans 13 amino acids. Germline V gene data show CDR1 as LNHNV and CDR2 as YYDKDF (reference sequence). As DNA, the CDR3 is TGTGCCACCGAAGGCAGGGGCTGGACTGAAGCTTTCTTT. Its protein product is CATEGRGWTEAFF.

In regard to this clone: In the same sample, other DNA sequences code for this CDR3. The rearrangement uses TRBV28 and TRBJ2-7; D remains unclear. V was clipped by 3 bases and J by 2 bases, with 5 bases between them. The CDR3 loop spans 12 amino acids. Germline-derived CDR1 and CDR2 are MDHEN and SYDVKM. CDR3 DNA sequence: TGTGCCAGCAGTTTTTCCGCCTACGAGCAGTACTTC. This translates into CASSFSAYEQYF.

This chain joins TRBV7-8 and TRBJ1-2, with a possible D match to TRBD1 (5 bases). The CDR3 has 17 residues. Germline-derived CDR1 and CDR2 are SGHVS and FQNEAQ. Trimming cost V 5 bases and J 8 bases, with 27 bases left between them. CDR3 sequence: CASSLKTSDMGHLGYTF. In DNA form, the CDR3 reads TGTGCCAGCAGCCTTAAAACCTCTGACATGGGGCATTTGGGCTACACCTTC.

V and J are TRBV28 and TRBJ2-2, with a possible D match to TRBD2 (5 bases). CDR1 and CDR2 from the germline V gene are MDHEN and SYDVKM. Trimming shortened V by 1 base and J by 4 bases, and 10 bases separated the two germline ends. There are 15 residues in the CDR3. This CDR3 reads CASSLSGFSTGELFF. CDR3 nucleotide sequence: TGTGCCAGCAGTTTATCGGGGTTTAGCACCGGGGAGCTGTTTTTT.

Here the CDR3 DNA reads TGTGCCAGCTCACCATACTCCAGGGGTTTAGGCGAGCAGTACTTC. Translated: CASSPYSRGLGEQYF. V usage is TRBV18 and J usage is TRBJ2-7; possibly TRBD1 for D (6 bases). Germline assignment: CDR1 KGHSH and CDR2 LQKENI. This CDR3 spans 15 amino acids. Trimming left V 2 bases short and J 6 bases short, with 17 bases between.

The gene calls are TRBV28 and TRBJ2-4; a weak D match, TRBD2 (6 bases). Trimming shortened V by 6 bases and J by 1 base, and 13 bases separated the two germline ends. This CDR3 is built from 15 residues. Germline V gives CDR1 MDHEN, CDR2 SYDVKM. The CDR3 nucleotides are TGTGCCAGCAGCACGAACCGGGGGGCCAAAAACATTCAGTACTTC. It specifies CASSTNRGAKNIQYF.

CDR3 region: CASSLSEGGAGELFF. DNA for the CDR3: TGCGCCAGCAGCCTGAGCGAGGGGGGGGCCGGGGAGCTGTTTTTT. This chain connects TRBV4-1 to TRBJ2-2; weak D call: TRBD2 (7 bases). Trimming stripped 4 bases from V and 6 bases from J, with 15 bases between. The CDR3 covers 15 residues. Germline V gene sequence: CDR1 MGHRA, CDR2 YSYEKL.

This chain links TRBV27 with TRBJ2-7; TRBD1 matches at 9 bases. CDR1 and CDR2 (germline): MNHEY, SMNVEV (reference sequence). The length of the CDR3 is 15 residues. Trimming at V came to 5 bases and at J to 6 bases, leaving 11 bases not matched to a gene. This chain's CDR3 is CASSRAGTGSREQYF. The CDR3 DNA reads TGTGCCAGCAGTCGGGCCGGGACAGGGTCTCGCGAGCAGTACTTC.

This chain uses TRBV5-4 with TRBJ2-2; tentative D call: TRBD2 (6 bases). Germline loops: CDR1 SGHNT, CDR2 YYREEE (reference sequence). Trimming shortened V by 0 bases and J by 9 bases, and 9 bases separated the two germline ends. This CDR3 comprises 13 residues. The CDR3 reads CASSLDGGRELFF. As DNA, the CDR3 is TGTGCCAGCAGCTTGGACGGAGGGCGGGAGCTGTTTTTT.

The CDR3 sequence is CASSENGWATDTQYF. DNA for the CDR3: TGTGCCAGCAGTGAAAATGGGTGGGCCACAGATACGCAGTATTTT. This rearrangement joins TRBV6-1 to TRBJ2-3; D ambiguous. The V end was cut by 2 bases, the J end by 2 bases, with 11 bases between. The CDR3 is 15 amino acids. Germline V gives CDR1 MNHNS, CDR2 SASEGT.

The chain has TRBV2 and TRBJ2-7; TRBD2 is a possible D gene (6 bases). CDR1 SNHLY and CDR2 FYNNEI come from the germline V gene. The CDR3 consists of 13 residues. V lost 4 bases to trimming and J lost 6 bases, with 13 bases between them. CDR3: CASSAGLFAEQYF. The CDR3 DNA reads TGTGCCAGCAGTGCGGGACTTTTCGCCGAGCAGTACTTC.

J is TRBJ2-3 and V is TRBV6-5, with 11 bases identical to TRBD2. J lost 6 bases, V lost 5 bases, and 7 bases had no gene match. Germline V gives CDR1 MNHEY, CDR2 SVGAGI. This CDR3 has 15 amino acids. CDR3 sequence (DNA): TGTGCCAGCAGTCCGGGACTAGCGGAAATCGATACGCAGTATTTT. This codes for CASSPGLAEIDTQYF.